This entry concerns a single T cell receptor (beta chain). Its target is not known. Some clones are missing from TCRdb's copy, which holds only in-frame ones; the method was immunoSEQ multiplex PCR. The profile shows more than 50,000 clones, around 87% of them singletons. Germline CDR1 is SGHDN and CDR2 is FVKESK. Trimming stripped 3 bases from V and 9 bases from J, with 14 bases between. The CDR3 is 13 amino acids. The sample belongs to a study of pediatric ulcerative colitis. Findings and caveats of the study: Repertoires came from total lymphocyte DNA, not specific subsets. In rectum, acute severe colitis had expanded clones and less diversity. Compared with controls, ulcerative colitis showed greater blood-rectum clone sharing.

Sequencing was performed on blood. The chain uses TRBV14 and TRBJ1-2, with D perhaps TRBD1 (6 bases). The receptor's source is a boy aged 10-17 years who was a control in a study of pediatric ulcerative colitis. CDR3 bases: TGTGCCAGCAGCCACAAGAACGGGGGCAGCTACACCTTC. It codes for CASSHKNGGSYTF.